The clone carrying this T cell receptor beta chain was seen repeatedly, ten times or more. Its antigen remains unidentified. The CDR3 has 14 residues. V lost 2 bases to trimming and J lost 4 bases, with 9 bases between them. TCRdb recomputed calls from the RACE reads with MiXCR, one row per CDR3 protein. The sample has about 110,000 distinct CDR3 sequences; more than 7% are singletons. This sample was taken from a study of human T cells and chemical hapten exposure. Time point reported: patch test 2, 6 weeks after DPC sensitization. Treatment defined: therapeutic diphenylcyclopropenone sensitization with weekly scalp DPC. The study's findings and limits: The count of PT1 expanded TCRs correlated positively with patch test score.

The TCR was taken from a woman between 35 and 50 years old with alopecia areata. Some clones in this sample may be carry-over from other donors' samples. V gene TRBV12-3 or TRBV12-4 combines with J gene TRBJ1-5; no firm D call. The sequences come from whole blood, collected in connection with sensitization to the hapten diphenylcyclopropenone (DPC). The CDR3 bases are TGTGCCAGCAGTTTAACCAGACCGAATCAGCCCCAGCATTTT. It is translated as CASSLTRPNQPQHF.